The 6 T cell receptor beta chains below were found in one sample sequenced in a study of T-cell memory formation after mild COVID-19. TCRdb reanalysed the 5' RACE reads using MiXCR and keeps one entry per CDR3 protein. The table lists some 300,000 distinct CDR3 sequences, 20% to 25% of them singletons. The specimen was PBMCs or a T cell subset sorted from them (not recorded which). The receptors shown here come from a man aged 18 to 35 who had mild COVID-19 (a few samples of this study predate the infection). Cell type and time point are not known.

In its sample, this clonotype was seen a few times. The J gene is TRBJ1-5, the V gene TRBV6-2 or TRBV6-3; the D gene is possibly TRBD1 (5 bases). The CDR3 is 15 amino acids. The V and J ends lost 0 bases and 7 bases respectively, with 13 bases between them. Germline V gives CDR1 MNHEY, CDR2 SVGEGT. The CDR3: CASSYSSPDSQPQHF. The CDR3 nucleotides are TGTGCCAGCAGTTACTCCTCCCCCGACAGCCAGCCCCAGCATTTT.

The rearrangement uses TRBV5-1 and TRBJ2-5; D not certain. V shed 7 bases and J shed 2 bases, with 9 bases lying between them. The CDR3 sequence is 12 residues long. The germline gives CDR1 SGHRS, CDR2 YFSETQ. The CDR3 DNA sequence: TGCGCCAGCCGGACGGCTCAAGAGACCCAGTACTTC. Protein: CASRTAQETQYF.

This chain uses TRBV9 with TRBJ1-1; D unclear. The CDR3 contains 17 residues. CDR1 is SGDLS and CDR2 is YYNGEE in the germline V gene. Trimming shortened V by 4 bases and J by 0 bases, and 19 bases separated the two germline ends. CDR3 loop: CASSLRGSGAMNTEAFF. DNA of the CDR3: TGTGCCAGCAGCCTCCGGGGTTCGGGAGCGATGAACACTGAAGCTTTCTTT.

This clonotype was observed a handful of times. This sequence joins TRBV20-1 and TRBJ2-5, with D possibly matching TRBD2 (5 bases). This CDR3 is built from 15 residues. Germline V lookup: CDR1 DFQATT, CDR2 SNEGSKA (reference sequence). Trimming left V 5 bases short and J 2 bases short, with 18 bases between. DNA of the CDR3: TGCAGTGCTCTAACGAGACGCAGGAGGCAAGAGACCCAGTACTTC. It yields the protein CSALTRRRRQETQYF.

This clonotype was seen a few times. CDR3 loop: CASSRGPLAGEWTQYF. DNA for the CDR3: TGCGCCAGCAGCCGTGGGCCACTAGCGGGAGAGTGGACCCAGTACTTC. The chain links TRBV4-1 to TRBJ2-5; TRBD2 matches 11 bases. The CDR3 consists of 16 residues. Germline V gene lookup returns CDR1 MGHRA and CDR2 YSYEKL. The trim removed 4 bases at V and 7 bases at J, leaving 11 bases unmatched.

Only a few counts were recorded for this clonotype. The rearrangement links TRBV6-5 to TRBJ1-2; no reliable D call. Germline lookup yields CDR1 MNHEY and CDR2 SVGAGI. The CDR3 is made up of 14 amino acids. V was trimmed by 4 bases and J by 10 bases, leaving 19 bases between them. The chain's CDR3 is CASSFLQRGTAYTF. DNA of the CDR3: TGTGCCAGCAGTTTCCTTCAGCGGGGTACGGCCTACACCTTC.